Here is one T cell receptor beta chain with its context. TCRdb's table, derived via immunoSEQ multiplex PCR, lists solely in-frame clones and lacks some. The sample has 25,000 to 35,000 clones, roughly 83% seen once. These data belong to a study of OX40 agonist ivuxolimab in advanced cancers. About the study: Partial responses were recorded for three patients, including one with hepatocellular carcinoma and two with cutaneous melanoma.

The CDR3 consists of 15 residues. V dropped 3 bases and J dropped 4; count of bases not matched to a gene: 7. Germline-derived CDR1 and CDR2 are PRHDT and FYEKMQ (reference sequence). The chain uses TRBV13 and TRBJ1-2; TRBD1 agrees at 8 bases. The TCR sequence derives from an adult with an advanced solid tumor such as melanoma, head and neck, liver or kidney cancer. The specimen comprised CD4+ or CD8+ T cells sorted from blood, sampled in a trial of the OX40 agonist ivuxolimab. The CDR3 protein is CASSFSGGEGYGYTF. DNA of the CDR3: TGTGCCAGCAGCTTTTCAGGGGGCGAAGGCTATGGCTACACCTTC.